This is a list of T cell receptor beta chains from one sample in a study of blood T cell repertoires in COVID-19. Some clones are missing from TCRdb's copy, which holds only in-frame ones; the method was immunoSEQ multiplex PCR. The sample holds about 110,000 clones, over 80% seen once. Sequencing was done on a sample of peripheral blood. The receptors were gathered from an older woman with acute or convalescent COVID-19. CDR3s include the opening cysteine and the closing phenylalanine or tryptophan. The D gene is left open where the match is weak.

TRBD1 TRBV5-5 15 CASSTGTGGYEKLFF
NA TRBV19 16 CASSAYQRGNNSPLHF
NA TRBV19 17 CASSIESSGGSTGELFF
TRBD2 TRBV7-2 17 CASSTLHGPGSGVPPFF
NA TRBV4-3 16 CASSQDPGRMNTEAFF
NA TRBV6-6 13 CATPLGGTGELFF
NA TRBV5-1 15 CASSSGGATNEKLFF
TRBD2 TRBV5-4 15 CASSPGPSGDWTQYF
NA TRBV28 16 CASSFRRSLAKNIQYF
NA TRBV6-5 13 CASSFRGRAEAFF
NA TRBV7-2 15 CASSLSGGPPGVLTF
NA TRBV28 13 CASSEQGFIEQYF
NA TRBV28 13 CASSSAREYEQYF
TRBD1 TRBV6-5 16 CASSYGSGQGYSPLHF
NA TRBV7-2 15 CASSLALSGIYGYTF
NA TRBV12-3/TRBV12-4 13 CASSLQENYGYTF